These 26 T cell receptor beta chains originate from one sample sequenced in a study of blood T cell repertoires in COVID-19. Measured with immunoSEQ multiplex PCR; TCRdb has only the in-frame clones, and not every one. Among approximately 150,000 clones, 85% to 90% were seen once, and the ten largest hold approximately 2.1%. The specimen was peripheral blood. All receptors come from a man aged 50 or older who had recovered from COVID-19.

This chain joins TRBV3-1 (or the pseudogene TRBV3-2) and TRBJ2-3, with TRBD2 matching 8 bases. After removal of 4 bases from V and 3 bases from J, the junction contained 9 bases not matched to a gene. The CDR3 has 16 residues. CDR1 is LGHDT and CDR2 is YNNKEL in the germline V gene (reference sequence). The CDR3 bases are TGTGCCAGCAGCCTTAGAGCGGGAGATAGGACAGATACGCAGTATTTT. This gives the protein CASSLRAGDRTDTQYF.

This chain uses TRBV5-4 with TRBJ2-3; D is perhaps TRBD2 (7 bases). The CDR3 spans 13 residues. The germline V gene has CDR1 SGHNT and CDR2 YYREEE (reference sequence). The CDR3 bases are TGTGCTTCGAGCCGGGGGGCCACAGATACGCAGTATTTT. Protein product: CASSRGATDTQYF.

DNA for the CDR3: TGCAGCGTCCTTAGCACAGATACGCAGTATTTT. This translates into CSVLSTDTQYF. The genes are TRBV29-1 and TRBJ2-3; D is ambiguous. The germline gives CDR1 SQVTM, CDR2 ANQGSEA. The V end was cut by 6 bases, the J end by 0 bases, with 4 bases between. The CDR3 loop spans 11 amino acids.

The chain employs TRBV4-3 and TRBJ1-3; possibly TRBD1 for D (5 bases). The V gene lost 4 bases and the J gene lost 4 bases, with 11 bases spanning the gap. CDR1 LGHNA and CDR2 YSLEER come from the germline V gene. The CDR3 covers 14 residues. Here the CDR3 reads CASSPQGTGNTIYF. DNA of the CDR3: TGCGCCAGCAGCCCCCAGGGAACCGGAAACACCATATATTTT.

The rearrangement uses TRBV10-3 and TRBJ1-1; D may be TRBD1 (6 bases). The CDR3 runs to 13 residues. Trimming shortened V by 3 bases and J by 3 bases, and 8 bases separated the two germline ends. The germline V gene has CDR1 ENHRY and CDR2 SYGVKD. The CDR3 region has the DNA TGTGCCATCAGTGACGGACAGCACACTGAAGCTTTCTTT. It yields the protein CAISDGQHTEAFF.

The chain has TRBV16 and TRBJ2-7, with 8 bases that match TRBD1. The J segment lost 2 bases and the V segment lost 4 bases, leaving 7 bases of the junction unmatched. The CDR3 totals 15 residues. In germline, CDR1 is KGHSY, CDR2 FQNENV. The DNA of the CDR3 is TGTGCCAGCAGCCCGGTACAGGGGGTGGCCTACGAGCAGTACTTC. It encodes CASSPVQGVAYEQYF.

This rearrangement joins TRBV7-3 to TRBJ2-5, with D unresolved. V was clipped by 5 bases and J by 7 bases, with 11 bases between them. The CDR3 runs to 12 residues. The germline V gene encodes CDR1 SGHTA and CDR2 FQGTGA. In DNA, the CDR3 is TGTGCCAGCAGCGGCCAGGCGCGGACCCAGTACTTC. It yields the protein CASSGQARTQYF.

The genes are TRBV9 and TRBJ1-6; a weak D match, TRBD1 (6 bases). Germline CDR1 reads SGDLS; CDR2 reads YYNGEE. There are 15 residues in the CDR3. V lost 5 bases, J lost 7 bases, and 16 bases lay in between. CDR3 nucleotide sequence: TGTGCCAGCAGGGCCGGGCGGACAGAAAATTCACCCCTCCACTTT. Translating it yields CASRAGRTENSPLHF.

The rearrangement links TRBV24-1 to TRBJ2-5; the D gene is possibly TRBD2 (6 bases). Germline lookup yields CDR1 KGHDR and CDR2 SFDVKD. Trimming cost V 4 bases and J 5 bases, with 16 bases left between them. This CDR3 has 15 residues. The CDR3 coding sequence is TGTGCCACCAGTGACCCGGGACTCGCCTGGGAGACCCAGTACTTC. It codes for CATSDPGLAWETQYF.

The CDR3 nucleotides are TGTGCCAGCAGCCAAGATCTGGGGGGGCACGGAAACACCATATATTTT. It translates to CASSQDLGGHGNTIYF. The chain links TRBV3-1 (or the pseudogene TRBV3-2) to TRBJ1-3; D is possibly TRBD1 (6 bases). Germline CDR1 reads LGHDT; CDR2 reads YNNKEL (reference sequence). This CDR3 comprises 16 residues. The V end lost 0 bases, the J end lost 4 bases, and 13 bases lay between the germline ends.

The J gene is TRBJ1-2, the V gene TRBV5-6; D is perhaps TRBD1 (5 bases). This CDR3 contains 14 residues. Germline values: CDR1 SGHDT, CDR2 YYEEEE. The V end lost 2 bases, the J end lost 2 bases, and 10 bases lay between the germline ends. CDR3 amino acids: CASSFRALNYGYTF. Here the CDR3 DNA reads TGTGCCAGCAGCTTCAGGGCTCTAAACTATGGCTACACCTTC.

The J gene is TRBJ1-1, the V gene TRBV7-2; D call uncertain. The CDR3 runs 14 residues. Germline CDR1 SGHTA, CDR2 FQGNSA. V was trimmed by 5 bases and J by 1 base, leaving 11 bases between them. The CDR3 protein is CASSLNPGNTEAFF. The CDR3 DNA follows: TGTGCCAGCAGCCTAAACCCGGGGAACACTGAAGCTTTCTTT.

The rearrangement links TRBV27 to TRBJ2-7, with TRBD2 matching over 8 bases. The CDR3 contains 12 residues. V lost 3 bases and J lost 6; bases outside the gene matches: 1. Germline V gene lookup returns CDR1 MNHEY and CDR2 SMNVEV (reference sequence). The CDR3 DNA sequence: TGTGCCAGCAGTTTGAGCGGGGGCGAGCAGTACTTC. It translates to CASSLSGGEQYF.

This chain connects TRBV5-1 to TRBJ1-4; a weak D match, TRBD1 (6 bases). V was cut by 4 bases and J by 5 bases, with 21 bases left in between. This CDR3 contains 17 residues. Germline V gives CDR1 SGHRS, CDR2 YFSETQ. The DNA of the CDR3 is TGCGCCAGCAGCCGACTTCCTTGGACAGCCACCAATGAAAAACTGTTTTTT. It yields the protein CASSRLPWTATNEKLFF.

J is TRBJ2-5 and V is TRBV9; tentative D call: TRBD2 (6 bases). This CDR3 comprises 15 residues. In germline, CDR1 is SGDLS, CDR2 YYNGEE. Trimming shortened V by 3 bases and J by 5 bases, and 17 bases separated the two germline ends. This CDR3 reads CASSALGGKGETQYF. The CDR3 DNA is TGTGCCAGCAGCGCACTGGGGGGAAAGGGGGAGACCCAGTACTTC.

The chain has TRBV7-9 and TRBJ2-1; D unresolved. V was pared by 3 bases and J by 10 bases, with 13 bases between. The CDR3 is 13 residues long. Looked up from germline, CDR1 is SEHNR and CDR2 is FQNEAQ (reference sequence). CDR3 coding DNA: TGTGCCAGCAGCTTTGATGAGGATCTCGAGCAGTTCTTC. It encodes CASSFDEDLEQFF.

The V call is TRBV28, the J call TRBJ1-1, with D hard to call. V lost 6 bases to trimming and J lost 6 bases, with 8 bases between them. Germline V gene lookup returns CDR1 MDHEN and CDR2 SYDVKM. This CDR3 is 11 amino acids long. The CDR3: CASRGRPEAFF. The CDR3 coding sequence is TGTGCCAGCAGAGGGAGGCCTGAAGCTTTCTTT.

This clone has a handful of counts. The sample carries other DNA sequences with the same CDR3. The chain joins TRBV6-5 to TRBJ1-1; D is perhaps TRBD1 (6 bases). Trimming pared 4 bases from V and 4 bases from J, leaving 7 bases between. The CDR3 runs 12 residues. Germline V gene sequence: CDR1 MNHEY, CDR2 SVGAGI. The CDR3 region is CASSFRGTEAFF. CDR3 DNA sequence: TGTGCCAGCAGTTTCAGGGGCACTGAAGCTTTCTTT.

V gene TRBV6-2 or TRBV6-3 combines with J gene TRBJ1-2, with 8 bases fitting TRBD1. From germline, CDR1 is MNHEY and CDR2 SVGEGT. V shed 0 bases and J 7 bases; nucleotides not matched to a gene: 10. This CDR3 is 16 amino acids long. In DNA form, the CDR3 reads TGTGCCAGCAGTTACTCCGGTAGGACAGGGTCGGCTGGCTACACCTTC. Amino acid sequence: CASSYSGRTGSAGYTF.

This rearrangement joins TRBV20-1 to TRBJ2-5; 11 nucleotides line up with TRBD1. J was trimmed by 7 bases and V by 3 bases; bases with no gene match: 19. CDR3 length equals 18 residues. Per the germline V gene, CDR1 is DFQATT and CDR2 is SNEGSKA (reference sequence). DNA for the CDR3: TGCAGTGCTAGTCCGGGACAGGGGGTGGCGGGGCTTCCTAGGACCCAGTACTTC. It encodes CSASPGQGVAGLPRTQYF.

This chain joins TRBV2 and TRBJ2-5, with a tentative D call TRBD2 (5 bases). The V end lost 2 bases, the J end lost 4 bases, and 8 bases lay between the germline ends. The CDR3 extends over 13 amino acids. CDR1 SNHLY and CDR2 FYNNEI come from the germline V gene. The DNA for the CDR3 is TGTGCCAGCAGTGAACGGCTAGCAGAGACCCAGTACTTC. Protein sequence: CASSERLAETQYF.

The chain has TRBV18 and TRBJ1-2, with a weak D call TRBD1 (5 bases). In germline, CDR1 is KGHSH, CDR2 LQKENI. Trimming stripped 6 bases from V and 6 bases from J, with 14 bases between. This CDR3 contains 13 residues. DNA for the CDR3: TGTGCCAGCTCCCTCCGGGACTCTGATGGCTACACCTTC. It translates to CASSLRDSDGYTF.

This clone was counted a few times. J is TRBJ2-1 and V is TRBV5-8, with 12 bases lining up with TRBD2. The V gene's germline CDR1 is SGHTS and CDR2 YDEGEE. This CDR3 has 15 amino acids. J gave up 4 bases and V 7 bases, and 6 bases lay outside the gene matches. In DNA form, the CDR3 reads TGTGCCAGCCAAAAAGGGACTAGCGGGTACAATGAGCAGTTCTTC. Amino acids: CASQKGTSGYNEQFF. The full variable domain, its missing parts supplied by reference TRBV5-8 and TRBJ2-1, is EAGVTQSPTHLIKTRGQQATLRCSPISGHTSVYWYQQALGLGLQFLLWYDEGEERNRGNFPPRFSGRQFPNYSSELNVNALELEDSALYLCASQKGTSGYNEQFFGPGTRLTVL.

V and J are TRBV6-5 and TRBJ2-7; 9 nucleotides line up with TRBD1. J gave up 3 bases and V 6 bases, and 6 bases lay outside the gene matches. This CDR3 has 14 amino acids. Germline CDR1 MNHEY, CDR2 SVGAGI. The CDR3 DNA is TGTGCCAGCAGATTGGGACAGGGCGTCTACGAGCAGTACTTC. This sequence encodes CASRLGQGVYEQYF.

A few counts support this clone. The gene calls are TRBV28 and TRBJ1-2; D gene ambiguous. The germline V and J ends were trimmed by 1 base and 9 bases, with 15 bases remaining between them. The V gene's germline CDR1 is MDHEN and CDR2 SYDVKM. The CDR3 contains 14 residues. CDR3 sequence reads: CASSLSAAVTSYTF. The CDR3 nucleotides read TGTGCCAGCAGTTTATCGGCGGCAGTAACAAGCTACACCTTC.

This clone was counted a few times. This chain uses TRBV10-3 with TRBJ1-5; D remains unclear. The germline V and J ends were trimmed by 3 bases and 1 base, with 10 bases remaining between them. Germline CDR1 reads ENHRY; CDR2 reads SYGVKD. The CDR3 length is 15 residues. The CDR3 spells CAISEFPESNQPQHF. The CDR3 nucleotides read TGTGCCATCAGTGAATTTCCGGAGAGCAATCAGCCCCAGCATTTT.